The 20 T cell receptor beta chains below come from one sample, sequenced in a study of blood T cell repertoires in COVID-19. Some clones are missing from TCRdb's copy, which holds only in-frame ones; the method was immunoSEQ multiplex PCR. The sample has 250,000 or so clones, less than 90% seen once. Sequences were obtained from peripheral blood. All receptors come from a woman in her forties who had recovered from COVID-19.

This chain joins TRBV2 and TRBJ1-3, with 8 bases identical to TRBD1. The V gene end was trimmed by 6 bases and the J gene end by 3 bases; junction bases not matched to a gene: 4. This CDR3 is 14 amino acids long. Germline loops: CDR1 SNHLY, CDR2 FYNNEI. CDR3 residues: CASRDRGGGNTIYF. The CDR3 DNA reads as TGTGCCAGCAGAGACAGGGGTGGTGGAAACACCATATATTTT.

The gene calls are TRBV10-3 and TRBJ1-3, with 7 bases aligning to TRBD1. Germline assignment: CDR1 ENHRY and CDR2 SYGVKD. The CDR3 contains 15 residues. V shed 0 bases, J shed 1 base, and the junction held 0 bases outside the gene matches. The CDR3 coding sequence is TGTGCCATCAGTGAGTCGGGACAGTCTGGAAACACCATATATTTT. It is translated as CAISESGQSGNTIYF.

The genes are TRBV28 and TRBJ1-2; D might be TRBD1 (5 bases). This CDR3 has 14 amino acids. The V end was cut by 3 bases, the J end by 1 base, with 9 bases between. The germline V gene encodes CDR1 MDHEN and CDR2 SYDVKM. CDR3 amino acids: CASSLIGVNYGYTF. CDR3 sequence (DNA): TGTGCCAGCAGTTTGATAGGGGTTAACTATGGCTACACCTTC.

The J gene is TRBJ1-1, the V gene TRBV6-2 or TRBV6-3; D remains ambiguous. Trimming pared 3 bases from V and 0 bases from J, leaving 8 bases between. Germline V lookup: CDR1 MNHEY, CDR2 SVGEGT. The CDR3 has 14 residues. The CDR3 spells CASSYPKLNTEAFF. CDR3 sequence (DNA): TGTGCCAGCAGTTATCCTAAGCTGAACACTGAAGCTTTCTTT.

The V and J genes are TRBV6-5 and TRBJ2-5; a possible D gene is TRBD2 (5 bases). Germline loops: CDR1 MNHEY, CDR2 SVGAGI. V shed 7 bases and J shed 0 bases, with 15 bases lying between them. The CDR3 length is 15 residues. For the CDR3, the DNA is TGTGCCAGCAATTCGATATGGGAGTACCAAGAGACCCAGTACTTC. Its translation: CASNSIWEYQETQYF.

This chain joins TRBV30 and TRBJ2-6, with D possibly being TRBD1 (7 bases). CDR3 size: 17 residues. Germline-derived CDR1 and CDR2 are GTSNPN and SVGIG (reference sequence). Trimming left V 4 bases short and J 0 bases short, with 16 bases between. The CDR3 DNA follows: TGTGCCTGGACCGTGGGGGGACAGCCCTCTGGGGCCAACGTCCTGACTTTC. Amino acids: CAWTVGGQPSGANVLTF.

The chain is built from TRBV28 and TRBJ2-1, with 11 bases that match TRBD2. CDR1 and CDR2 (germline): MDHEN, SYDVKM. This CDR3 spans 15 amino acids. With V trimmed by 6 bases and J by 9 bases, 10 bases remained unmatched. The CDR3 protein is CASSRTGLAVREQFF. DNA of the CDR3: TGTGCCAGCAGCCGAACGGGACTAGCGGTGCGTGAGCAGTTCTTC.

The chain is built from TRBV30 and TRBJ1-1; D is uncertain. Trimming left V 2 bases short and J 8 bases short, with 15 bases between. In germline, CDR1 is GTSNPN, CDR2 SVGIG (reference sequence). The CDR3 sequence is 13 residues long. The CDR3 spells CAWSLPAGHEAFF. The CDR3, as DNA: TGTGCCTGGAGTCTACCAGCGGGCCACGAAGCTTTCTTT.

J is TRBJ1-1 and V is TRBV23-1; 10 bases are shared with TRBD1. TRBV23-1 qualifies as an ORF whose function is uncertain. This CDR3 spans 13 amino acids. After removal of 8 bases from V and 4 bases from J, the junction contained 4 bases not matched to a gene. The CDR3 protein is CASGDRGGTEAFF. Written as DNA, the CDR3 is TGCGCCAGCGGGGACAGGGGTGGCACTGAAGCTTTCTTT.

The genes are TRBV27 and TRBJ2-7, with D possibly being TRBD2 (5 bases). The CDR3 totals 12 residues. Trimming cost V 3 bases and J 5 bases, with 8 bases left between them. Germline values: CDR1 MNHEY, CDR2 SMNVEV (reference sequence). The CDR3 loop reads CASSFPGDEQYF. The DNA for the CDR3 is TGTGCCAGCAGTTTCCCCGGGGACGAGCAGTACTTC.

The J gene is TRBJ1-3, the V gene TRBV3-1 (or the pseudogene TRBV3-2), with D possibly being TRBD1 (6 bases). Germline assignment: CDR1 LGHDT and CDR2 YNNKEL (reference sequence). Deletions cut 3 bases from V and 12 bases from J, with 21 bases between. The CDR3 loop spans 15 amino acids. Here the CDR3 reads CASSQGSSPRDIIYF. The CDR3 DNA follows: TGTGCCAGCAGCCAGGGCAGCTCCCCTCGGGACATCATATATTTT.

V is TRBV2 and J is TRBJ1-1; D is uncertain. V gave up 3 bases and J gave up 4 bases, with 18 bases separating them. The CDR3 loop spans 16 amino acids. Germline loops: CDR1 SNHLY, CDR2 FYNNEI. This chain's CDR3 is CASSEGNKQGGTEAFF. CDR3 coding DNA: TGTGCCAGCAGTGAGGGAAACAAACAAGGAGGCACTGAAGCTTTCTTT.

V and J are TRBV4-1 and TRBJ2-1; 12 nucleotides line up with TRBD1. The CDR3 contains 18 residues. The germline V gene encodes CDR1 MGHRA and CDR2 YSYEKL. The J segment lost 2 bases and the V segment lost 4 bases, leaving 9 bases of the junction unmatched. CDR3 loop: CASSPRDRGPLTYNEQFF. Written as DNA, the CDR3 is TGCGCCAGCAGCCCCCGGGACAGGGGGCCCCTTACCTACAATGAGCAGTTCTTC.

DNA of the CDR3: TGTGCCTGGAAAGGGGCCGGCGGGGGCATGAACACTGAAGCTTTCTTT. It codes for CAWKGAGGGMNTEAFF. This sequence joins TRBV30 and TRBJ1-1, with D possibly matching TRBD1 (6 bases). Germline lookup yields CDR1 GTSNPN and CDR2 SVGIG (reference sequence). The CDR3 sequence is 16 residues long. The V and J ends lost 4 bases and 0 bases respectively, with 18 bases between them.

The chain recombines TRBV6-5 with TRBJ1-5, with D possibly being TRBD1 (6 bases). CDR3 length: 13 amino acids. With 7 bases removed from V and 3 bases from J, the gap between germline ends came to 10 bases. From germline, CDR1 is MNHEY and CDR2 SVGAGI. DNA for the CDR3: TGTGCCAGCACCAGGGGCAACAATCAGCCCCAGCATTTT. Its protein product is CASTRGNNQPQHF.

The chain is built from TRBV6-1 and TRBJ1-6; D is uncertain. This CDR3 has 14 amino acids. The V gene's germline CDR1 is MNHNS and CDR2 SASEGT. Trimming left V 1 base short and J 7 bases short, with 8 bases between. The CDR3 region has the DNA TGTGCCAGCAGTGAAGACGGGAGGAATTCACCCCTCCACTTT. This codes for CASSEDGRNSPLHF.

The V call is TRBV11-1, the J call TRBJ1-1; D is uncertain. Deletions cut 3 bases from V and 3 bases from J, with 5 bases between. The germline V gene encodes CDR1 SGHAT and CDR2 FQDESV (reference sequence). The CDR3 runs 12 residues. CDR3 amino acids: CASSFRDTEAFF. DNA for the CDR3: TGTGCCAGCAGCTTCCGGGACACTGAAGCTTTCTTT.

The rearrangement uses TRBV5-5 and TRBJ1-2; D remains unclear. Germline V gene sequence: CDR1 SGHKS, CDR2 YYEKEE (reference sequence). V dropped 1 base and J dropped 4 bases, with 5 bases sitting between them. This CDR3 is 12 amino acids long. The CDR3: CASSLTVYGYTF. The CDR3 DNA follows: TGTGCCAGCAGCTTGACGGTCTATGGCTACACCTTC. Variable domain in full (rest from reference TRBV5-5 and TRBJ1-2): DAGVTQSPTHLIKTRGQQVTLRCSPISGHKSVSWYQQVLGQGPQFIFQYYEKEERGRGNFPDRFSARQFPNYSSELNVNALLLGDSALYLCASSLTVYGYTFGSGTRLTVV.

The chain recombines TRBV10-3 with TRBJ1-1; 9 nucleotides line up with TRBD1. The germline V gene has CDR1 ENHRY and CDR2 SYGVKD. The CDR3 runs 14 residues. Unmatched junction bases numbered 6, after V lost 10 bases and J lost 0 bases. The CDR3 reads CASGQGLMNTEAFF. The CDR3 bases are TGTGCCAGCGGACAGGGGTTGATGAACACTGAAGCTTTCTTT.

J is TRBJ1-5 and V is TRBV6-5; TRBD1 matches at 8 bases. With V trimmed by 9 bases and J by 3 bases, 7 bases remained unmatched. The length of the CDR3 is 14 residues. The germline V gene encodes CDR1 MNHEY and CDR2 SVGAGI. CDR3 sequence (DNA): TGTGCCAGTCACGGGACAGGTCTCAATCAGCCCCAGCATTTT. This encodes CASHGTGLNQPQHF.